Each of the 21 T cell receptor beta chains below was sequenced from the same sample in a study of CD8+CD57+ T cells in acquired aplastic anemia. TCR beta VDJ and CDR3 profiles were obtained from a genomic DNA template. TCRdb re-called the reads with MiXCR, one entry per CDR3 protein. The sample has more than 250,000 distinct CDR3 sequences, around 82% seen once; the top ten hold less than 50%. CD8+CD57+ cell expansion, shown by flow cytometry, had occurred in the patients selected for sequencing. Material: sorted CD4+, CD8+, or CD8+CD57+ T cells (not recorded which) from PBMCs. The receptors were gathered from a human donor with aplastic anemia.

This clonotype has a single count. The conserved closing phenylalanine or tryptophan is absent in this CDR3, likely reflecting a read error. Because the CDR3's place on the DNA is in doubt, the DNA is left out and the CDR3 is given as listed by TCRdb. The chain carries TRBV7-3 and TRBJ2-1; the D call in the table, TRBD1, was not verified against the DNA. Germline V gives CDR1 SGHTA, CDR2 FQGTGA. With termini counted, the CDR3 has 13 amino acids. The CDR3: CASSLGGPNDTLY.

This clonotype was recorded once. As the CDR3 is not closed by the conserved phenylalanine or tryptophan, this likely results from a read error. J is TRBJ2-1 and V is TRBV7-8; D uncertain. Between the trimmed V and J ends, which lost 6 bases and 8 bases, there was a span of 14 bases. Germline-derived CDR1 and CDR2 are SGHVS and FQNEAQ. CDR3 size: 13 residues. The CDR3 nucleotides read TGTGCCAGCAGTGATGAGCCGATCCATGAGCAGTTCTCC. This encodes CASSDEPIHEQFS.

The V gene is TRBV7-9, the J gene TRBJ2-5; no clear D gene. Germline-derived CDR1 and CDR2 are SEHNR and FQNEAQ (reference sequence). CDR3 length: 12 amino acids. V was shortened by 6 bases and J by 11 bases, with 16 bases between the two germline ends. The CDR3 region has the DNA TGTGCCAGCAGGTTGGATCCGGATACGCAGTACTTC. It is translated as CASRLDPDTQYF.

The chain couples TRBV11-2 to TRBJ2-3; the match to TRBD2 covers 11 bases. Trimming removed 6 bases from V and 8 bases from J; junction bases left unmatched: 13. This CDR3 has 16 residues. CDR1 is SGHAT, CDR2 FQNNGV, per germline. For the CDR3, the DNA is TGTGCCAGCAGTCCACTAGCGGGGGAAGGTCGGTGTACGCAGTATTTT. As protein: CASSPLAGEGRCTQYF. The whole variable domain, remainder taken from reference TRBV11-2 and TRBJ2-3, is EAGVAQSPRYKIIEKRQSVAFWCNPISGHATLYWYQQILGQGPKLLIQFQNNGVVDDSQLPKDRFSAERLKGVDSTLKIQPAKLEDSAVYLCASSPLAGEGRCTQYFGPGTRLTVL.

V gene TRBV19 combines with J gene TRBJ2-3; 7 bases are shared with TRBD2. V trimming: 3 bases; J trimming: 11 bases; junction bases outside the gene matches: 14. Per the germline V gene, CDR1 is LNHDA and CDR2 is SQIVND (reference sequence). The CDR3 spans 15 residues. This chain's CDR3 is CASSMGGETYNEQYF. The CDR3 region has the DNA TGTGCCAGTAGTATGGGGGGGGAAACCTACAATGAGCAGTATTTT.

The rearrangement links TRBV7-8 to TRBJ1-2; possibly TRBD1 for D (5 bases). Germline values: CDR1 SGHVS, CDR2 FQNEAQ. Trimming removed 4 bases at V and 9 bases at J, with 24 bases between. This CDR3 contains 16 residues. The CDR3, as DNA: TGTGCCAGCAGCTCCGGGGTTGAGGGGCGACAGTTCTGCTACACCTTC. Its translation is CASSSGVEGRQFCYTF.

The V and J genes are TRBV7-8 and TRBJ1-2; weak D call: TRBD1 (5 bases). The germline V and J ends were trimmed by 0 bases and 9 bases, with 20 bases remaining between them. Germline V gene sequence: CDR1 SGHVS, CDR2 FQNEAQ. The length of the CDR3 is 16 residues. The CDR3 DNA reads TGTGCCAGCAGCTTAGCGAGGGGCGCGCTCGTATATTGCTACACCTTC. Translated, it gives CASSLARGALVYCYTF.

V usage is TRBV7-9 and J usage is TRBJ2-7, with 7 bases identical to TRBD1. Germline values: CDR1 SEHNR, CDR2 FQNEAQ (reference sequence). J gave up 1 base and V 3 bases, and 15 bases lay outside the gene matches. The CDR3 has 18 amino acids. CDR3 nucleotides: TGTGCCAGCAGCTTTGATCTGACAGGGAAAACTCTTTCCTACGAGCAGTACGTC. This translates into CASSFDLTGKTLSYEQYV.

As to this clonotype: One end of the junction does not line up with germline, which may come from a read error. The CDR3 here is CASSRGSEKTAKHF. Here the CDR3 DNA reads TGTGCCAGCAGCAGAGGCAGCGAGAAAACAGCTAAGCACTTC. This sequence joins TRBV9 and TRBJ2-5; D uncertain. Germline values: CDR1 SGDLS, CDR2 YYNGEE. This CDR3 has 14 residues.

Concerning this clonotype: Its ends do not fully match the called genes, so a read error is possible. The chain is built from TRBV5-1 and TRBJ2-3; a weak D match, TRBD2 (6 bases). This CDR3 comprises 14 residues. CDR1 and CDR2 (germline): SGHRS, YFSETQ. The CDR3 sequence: CASSLRGGSDTQYF. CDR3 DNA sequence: TGTGCCAGCAGCTTACGGGGAGGCTCCGATACGCAGTATTTT.

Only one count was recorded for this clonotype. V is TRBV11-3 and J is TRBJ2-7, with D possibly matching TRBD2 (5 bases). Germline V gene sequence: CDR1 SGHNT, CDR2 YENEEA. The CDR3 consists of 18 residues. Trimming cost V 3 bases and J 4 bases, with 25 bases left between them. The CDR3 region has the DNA TGTGCCAGCAGCTTTCATCCGACCGGGAACGCCCTTTCTTACGAGCAGTACGTC. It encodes CASSFHPTGNALSYEQYV.

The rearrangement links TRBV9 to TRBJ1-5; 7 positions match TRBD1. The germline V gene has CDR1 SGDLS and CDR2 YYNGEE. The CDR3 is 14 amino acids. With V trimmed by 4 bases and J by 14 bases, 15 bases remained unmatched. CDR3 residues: CASSIGDSTYNEHF. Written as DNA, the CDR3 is TGTGCCAGCAGCATCGGGGACAGTACCTACAATGAGCATTTT.

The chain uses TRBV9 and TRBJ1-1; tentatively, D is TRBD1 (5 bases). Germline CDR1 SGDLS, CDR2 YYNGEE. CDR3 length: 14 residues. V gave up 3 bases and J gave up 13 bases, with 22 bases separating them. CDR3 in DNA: TGTGCCAGCAGCGGAGGGGCAGATACGCAGTATTTTTTCTTT. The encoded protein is CASSGGADTQYFFF.

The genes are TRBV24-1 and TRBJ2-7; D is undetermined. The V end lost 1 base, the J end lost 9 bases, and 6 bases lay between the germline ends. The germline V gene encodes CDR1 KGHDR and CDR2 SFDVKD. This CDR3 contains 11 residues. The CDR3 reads CATSDLRRQYF. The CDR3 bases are TGTGCCACCAGTGATTTAAGGCGGCAGTACTTC.

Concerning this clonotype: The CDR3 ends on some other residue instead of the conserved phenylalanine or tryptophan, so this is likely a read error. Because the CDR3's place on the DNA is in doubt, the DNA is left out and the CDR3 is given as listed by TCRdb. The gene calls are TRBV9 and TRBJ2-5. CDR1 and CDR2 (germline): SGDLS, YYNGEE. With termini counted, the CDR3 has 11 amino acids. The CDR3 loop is CASSVGETQNV.

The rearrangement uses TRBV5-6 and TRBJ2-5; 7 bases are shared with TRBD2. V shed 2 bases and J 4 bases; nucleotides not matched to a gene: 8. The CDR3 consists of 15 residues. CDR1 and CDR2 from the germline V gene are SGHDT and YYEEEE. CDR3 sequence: CASSFGRAWGETQYF. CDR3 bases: TGTGCCAGCAGCTTTGGGAGGGCTTGGGGAGAGACCCAGTACTTC.

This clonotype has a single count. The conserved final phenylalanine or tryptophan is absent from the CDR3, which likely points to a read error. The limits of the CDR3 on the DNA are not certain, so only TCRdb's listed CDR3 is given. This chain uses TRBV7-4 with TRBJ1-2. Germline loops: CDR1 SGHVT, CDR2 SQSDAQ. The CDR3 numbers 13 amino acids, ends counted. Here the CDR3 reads CASSGGGGGGGAI.

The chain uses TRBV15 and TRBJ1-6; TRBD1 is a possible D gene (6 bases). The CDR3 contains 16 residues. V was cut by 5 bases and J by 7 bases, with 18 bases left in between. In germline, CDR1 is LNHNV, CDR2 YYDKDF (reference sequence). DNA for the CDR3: TGTGCCACCAGCCGGGGGTCTCAGGGGTACAATTCACCCCTCCACTTT. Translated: CATSRGSQGYNSPLHF.

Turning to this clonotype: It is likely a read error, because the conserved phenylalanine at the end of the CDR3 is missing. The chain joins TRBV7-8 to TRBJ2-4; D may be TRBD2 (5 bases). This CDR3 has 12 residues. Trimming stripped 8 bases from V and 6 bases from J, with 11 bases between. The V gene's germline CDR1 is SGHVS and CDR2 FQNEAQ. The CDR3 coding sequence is TGTGCCAGCGGAGGAGCTAGAAACATTCAGTACATC. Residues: CASGGARNIQYI.

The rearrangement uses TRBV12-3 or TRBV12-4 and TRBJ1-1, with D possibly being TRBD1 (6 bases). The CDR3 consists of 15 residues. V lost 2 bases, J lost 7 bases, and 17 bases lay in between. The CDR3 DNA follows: TGTGCCAGCAGTTTATCACAGGGCCGGGGCGGTGAAGCTTTCTTT. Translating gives CASSLSQGRGGEAFF.

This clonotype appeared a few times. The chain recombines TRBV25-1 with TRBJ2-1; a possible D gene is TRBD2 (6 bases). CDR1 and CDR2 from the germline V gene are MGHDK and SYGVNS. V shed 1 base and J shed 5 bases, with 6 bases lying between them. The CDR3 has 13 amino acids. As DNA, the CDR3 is TGTGCCAGCAGTGAATGGGGGGACAATGAGCAGTTCTTC. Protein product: CASSEWGDNEQFF.